The source of this T cell receptor (beta chain) is a study of blood T cells in healthy people across ages. A second roughly 7 to 12 cycle PCR used barcoded and J-beta primers. There were at least 2.5 million CDR3-containing paired-end reads obtained from each sample. TCRdb processed the 5' RACE reads anew with MiXCR; each CDR3 protein has one entry. Of over 1,200,000 distinct CDR3 sequences in the sample, around 59% were seen once. A few counts support this clonotype. V dropped 6 bases and J dropped 0 bases, with 15 bases sitting between them. Germline values: CDR1 MDHEN, CDR2 SYDVKM. The CDR3 spans 15 residues.

The chain has TRBV28 and TRBJ2-7, with D unresolved. Sequenced input: blood. This receptor was obtained from a man between 18 and 35 years old in good health. The CDR3 coding sequence is TGTGCCAGCAGAGGAGCAGACCAAAGCTCCTACGAGCAGTACTTC. Translated, it gives CASRGADQSSYEQYF.